The 6 T cell receptor beta chains below come from one sample, sequenced in a study of blood T cell repertoires in COVID-19. TCRdb keeps only in-frame clones here, not all; method: immunoSEQ multiplex PCR. Of roughly 140,000 clones listed, roughly 86% are singletons. Sequences were obtained from peripheral blood. The receptors here all came from a man aged 50-59 years with active or convalescent COVID-19.

The chain is built from TRBV19 and TRBJ1-5; no definite D call. Per germline, CDR1 LNHDA and CDR2 SQIVND (reference sequence). The CDR3 extends over 13 amino acids. Between the trimmed V and J ends, which lost 2 bases and 7 bases, there was a span of 9 bases. The CDR3 bases are TGTGCCAGTAGTATACTCCGGGGACAGCCCCAGCATTTT. Its translation is CASSILRGQPQHF.

The V gene is TRBV2, the J gene TRBJ1-5, with a weak D call TRBD1 (5 bases). Deletions cut 6 bases from V and 3 bases from J, with 15 bases between. Germline CDR1 and CDR2: SNHLY and FYNNEI. This CDR3 contains 15 residues. The DNA of the CDR3 is TGTGCCAGCAGCCTCCCACAGGACCACAATCAGCCCCAGCATTTT. Its translation: CASSLPQDHNQPQHF.

This chain joins TRBV11-1 and TRBJ2-7; D might be TRBD1 (6 bases). Trimming took off 2 bases at V and 4 bases at J, with 12 bases between the two ends. The CDR3 loop spans 14 amino acids. CDR1 and CDR2 (germline): SGHAT, FQDESV (reference sequence). The chain's CDR3 is CASSLSNREYEQYF. CDR3 DNA: TGTGCCAGCAGCTTATCCAACAGGGAGTACGAGCAGTACTTC.

This chain uses TRBV19 with TRBJ2-7; 8 bases fit TRBD2. The J segment lost 2 bases and the V segment lost 3 bases, leaving 6 bases of the junction unmatched. Germline CDR1 LNHDA, CDR2 SQIVND (reference sequence). The CDR3 runs 15 residues. The CDR3 protein is CASSIRAGGAYEQYF. The CDR3 DNA follows: TGTGCCAGTAGTATCAGGGCGGGAGGAGCCTACGAGCAGTACTTC.

The chain has TRBV3-1 (or the pseudogene TRBV3-2) and TRBJ2-7, with D unclear. This CDR3 has 13 amino acids. Germline V gene sequence: CDR1 LGHDT, CDR2 YNNKEL (reference sequence). V lost 4 bases and J lost 0, with 7 bases in between. The CDR3 protein is CASSRGSSYEQYF. The CDR3 DNA reads TGTGCCAGCAGCCGAGGAAGCTCCTACGAGCAGTACTTC.

The sample holds one count of this clone. This chain links TRBV2 with TRBJ2-1; TRBD2 might be the D (5 bases). CDR1 and CDR2 (germline): SNHLY, FYNNEI. This CDR3 is built from 10 residues. Between the trimmed V and J ends, which lost 6 bases and 13 bases, there was a span of 10 bases. CDR3 bases: TGTGCCAGCAGCTTAGCGTTACAGTTCTTC. Translated: CASSLALQFF.